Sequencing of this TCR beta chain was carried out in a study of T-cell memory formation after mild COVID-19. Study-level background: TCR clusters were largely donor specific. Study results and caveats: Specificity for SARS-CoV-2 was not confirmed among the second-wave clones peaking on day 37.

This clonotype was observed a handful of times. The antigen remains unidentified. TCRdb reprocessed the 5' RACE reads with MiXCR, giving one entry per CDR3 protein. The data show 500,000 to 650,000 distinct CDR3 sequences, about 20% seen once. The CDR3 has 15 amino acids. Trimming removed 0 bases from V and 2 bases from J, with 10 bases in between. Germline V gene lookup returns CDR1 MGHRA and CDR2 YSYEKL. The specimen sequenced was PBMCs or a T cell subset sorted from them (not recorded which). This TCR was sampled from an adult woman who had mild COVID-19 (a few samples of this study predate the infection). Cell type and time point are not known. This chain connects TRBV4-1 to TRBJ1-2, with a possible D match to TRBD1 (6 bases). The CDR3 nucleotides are TGCGCCAGCAGCCAAGATCTTACAGGGAACTATGGCTACACCTTC. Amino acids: CASSQDLTGNYGYTF.